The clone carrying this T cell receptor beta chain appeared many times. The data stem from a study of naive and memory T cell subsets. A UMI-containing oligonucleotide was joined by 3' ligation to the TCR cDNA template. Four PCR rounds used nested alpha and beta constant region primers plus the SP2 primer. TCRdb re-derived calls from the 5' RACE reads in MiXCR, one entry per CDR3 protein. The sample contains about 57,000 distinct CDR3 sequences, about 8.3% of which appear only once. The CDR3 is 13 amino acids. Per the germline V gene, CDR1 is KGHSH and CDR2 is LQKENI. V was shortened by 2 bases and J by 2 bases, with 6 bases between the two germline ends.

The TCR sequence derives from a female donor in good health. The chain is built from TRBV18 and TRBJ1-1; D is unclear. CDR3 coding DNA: TGTGCCAGCTCACCATCAGGAAACACTGAAGCTTTCTTT. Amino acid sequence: CASSPSGNTEAFF.